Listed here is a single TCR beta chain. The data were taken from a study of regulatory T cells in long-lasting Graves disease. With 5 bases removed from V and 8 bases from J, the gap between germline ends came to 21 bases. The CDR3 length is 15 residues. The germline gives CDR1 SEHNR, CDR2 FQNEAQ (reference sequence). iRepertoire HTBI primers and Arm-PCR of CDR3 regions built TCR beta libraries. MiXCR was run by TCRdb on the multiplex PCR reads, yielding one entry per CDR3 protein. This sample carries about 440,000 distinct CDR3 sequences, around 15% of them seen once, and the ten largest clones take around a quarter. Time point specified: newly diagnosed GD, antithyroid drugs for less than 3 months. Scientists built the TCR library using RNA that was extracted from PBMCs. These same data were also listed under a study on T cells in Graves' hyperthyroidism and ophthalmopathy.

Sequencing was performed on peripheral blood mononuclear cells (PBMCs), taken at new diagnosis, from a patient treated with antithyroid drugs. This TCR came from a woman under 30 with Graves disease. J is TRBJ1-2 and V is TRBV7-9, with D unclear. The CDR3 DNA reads TGTGCCAGCAGCCTACTTGGCACTTCTCGCGGGGGCTACACCTTC. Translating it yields CASSLLGTSRGGYTF.